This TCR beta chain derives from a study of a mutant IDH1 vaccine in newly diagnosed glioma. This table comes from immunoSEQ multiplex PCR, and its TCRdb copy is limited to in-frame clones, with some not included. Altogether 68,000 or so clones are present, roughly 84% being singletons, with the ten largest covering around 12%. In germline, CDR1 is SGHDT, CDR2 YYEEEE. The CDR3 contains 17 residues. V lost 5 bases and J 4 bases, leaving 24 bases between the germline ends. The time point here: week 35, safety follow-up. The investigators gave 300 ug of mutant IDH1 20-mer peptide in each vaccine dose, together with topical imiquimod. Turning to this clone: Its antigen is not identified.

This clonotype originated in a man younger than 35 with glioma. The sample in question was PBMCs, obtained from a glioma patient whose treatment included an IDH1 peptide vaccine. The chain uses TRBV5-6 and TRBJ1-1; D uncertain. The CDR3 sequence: CASSLFSGPRRSTEAFF. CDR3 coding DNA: TGTGCCAGCAGTCTCTTTAGTGGGCCTCGGAGAAGCACTGAAGCTTTCTTT.